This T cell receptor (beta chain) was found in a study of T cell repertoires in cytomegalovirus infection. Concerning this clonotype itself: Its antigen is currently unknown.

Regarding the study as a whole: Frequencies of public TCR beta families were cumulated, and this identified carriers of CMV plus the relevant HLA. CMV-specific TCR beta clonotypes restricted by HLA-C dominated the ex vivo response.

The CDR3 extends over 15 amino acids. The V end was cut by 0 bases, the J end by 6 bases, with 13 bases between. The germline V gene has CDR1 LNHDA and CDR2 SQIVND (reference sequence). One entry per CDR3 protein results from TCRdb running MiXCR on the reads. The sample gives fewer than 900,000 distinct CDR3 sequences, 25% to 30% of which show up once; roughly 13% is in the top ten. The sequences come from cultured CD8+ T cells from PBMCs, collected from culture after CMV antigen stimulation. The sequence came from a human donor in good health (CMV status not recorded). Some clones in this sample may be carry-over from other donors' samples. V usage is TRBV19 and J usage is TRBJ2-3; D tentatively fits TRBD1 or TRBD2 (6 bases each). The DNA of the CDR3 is TGTGCCAGTAGTATAGATAACCAGGGGAGGGATACGCAGTATTTT. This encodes CASSIDNQGRDTQYF.